This T cell receptor beta chain was profiled in a study of prognosis after radiotherapy for stage I lung cancer. TCR beta CDR3 amplification from genomic DNA was performed by two-round multiplex PCR. For every TRBV and TRBJ gene, a specific primer was used in first-round PCR. TCRdb called the multiplex PCR reads again in MiXCR, with one record for every CDR3 protein. The sample has 20,000 to 25,000 distinct CDR3 sequences; approximately 45% are singletons. General observations from the study: In patients with versus without metastases, TRBV and TRBJ gene usage reportedly differed.

Comments on this clonotype: Its antigen is as yet unknown.

Peripheral blood, in roughly 6-milliliter volumes, was drawn at each of two time points. The receptor's source is a donor at least 50 years old with non-small cell lung cancer. The sequencing used PBMCs, collected before or after stereotactic body radiation therapy (not recorded which).

CDR3 residues: CASALQGKWNEQYF. In DNA form, the CDR3 reads TGTGCCAGTGCATTACAGGGGAAGTGGAACGAGCAGTACTTC. The chain joins TRBV28 to TRBJ2-7, with 7 bases fitting TRBD1. The CDR3 runs 14 residues. V trimming: 9 bases; J trimming: 5 bases; junction bases outside the gene matches: 13. Germline CDR1 is MDHEN and CDR2 is SYDVKM. The variable domain in full, with the rest retrieved from reference TRBV28 and TRBJ2-7, is DVKVTQSSRYLVKRTGEKVFLECVQDMDHENMFWYRQDPGLGLRLIYFSYDVKMKEKGDIPEGYSVSREKKERFSLILESASTNQTSMYLCASALQGKWNEQYFGPGTRLTVT.